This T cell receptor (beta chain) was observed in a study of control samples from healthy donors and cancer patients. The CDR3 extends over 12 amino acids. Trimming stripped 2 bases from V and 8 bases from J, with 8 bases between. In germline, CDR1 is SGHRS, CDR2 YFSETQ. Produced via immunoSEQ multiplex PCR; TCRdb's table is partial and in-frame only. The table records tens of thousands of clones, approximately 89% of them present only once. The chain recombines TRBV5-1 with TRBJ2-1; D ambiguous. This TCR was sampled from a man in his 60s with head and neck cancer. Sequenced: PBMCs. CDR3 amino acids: CASSFYPDEQFF. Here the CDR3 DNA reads TGCGCCAGCAGCTTCTACCCAGATGAGCAGTTCTTC.